Listed here are 17 T cell receptor beta chains from one sample, sequenced in a study of CD8 T cells in ankylosing spondylitis. No antigen has been assigned to these receptors. Study results and caveats: A motif of fewer than ten highly homologous TCR beta variants was seen as apparently characteristic of ankylosing spondylitis blood.

TCRdb reprocessed the 5' RACE reads via MiXCR and lists one record per CDR3 protein. In the table there are around 440,000 distinct CDR3 sequences, 15% to 20% of which are singletons. Sequenced material: blood, either unsorted or a sorted T cell fraction (not recorded which). These TCRs come from a male donor with ankylosing spondylitis.

In its sample, this clonotype was seen a few times. The rearrangement links TRBV14 to TRBJ2-2; TRBD1 is a possible D gene (6 bases). The ends were cut back, 4 bases at V and 5 bases at J, with 14 bases in the middle. The CDR3 consists of 15 residues. CDR1 and CDR2 (germline): SGHDN, FVKESK. In nucleotides, the CDR3 is TGTGCCAGCAGCCCGAGGGGGACGGAGACCGGGGAGCTGTTTTTT. It yields the protein CASSPRGTETGELFF.

The rearrangement uses TRBV7-9 and TRBJ1-1; the D is unclear. The CDR3 runs to 15 residues. V lost 6 bases to trimming and J lost 0 bases, with 14 bases between them. Germline CDR1 and CDR2: SEHNR and FQNEAQ (reference sequence). CDR3 nucleotides: TGTGCCAGCAGATTGGGGAGCGGCATGAACACTGAAGCTTTCTTT. Translated, it gives CASRLGSGMNTEAFF.

This clonotype was seen only a few times. The genes are TRBV12-3 or TRBV12-4 and TRBJ1-3; D might be TRBD1 (5 bases). The CDR3 covers 16 residues. V was shortened by 2 bases and J by 4 bases, with 15 bases between the two germline ends. The CDR3 DNA follows: TGTGCCAGCAGTTTAAATTTCCGAGGGACGGGAAACACCATATATTTT. Its translation: CASSLNFRGTGNTIYF.

The CDR3 loop is CASSQRVQNTGELFF. CDR3 in DNA: TGTGCCAGCAGCCAACGCGTCCAGAACACCGGGGAGCTGTTTTTT. The chain joins TRBV3-1 to TRBJ2-2; D uncertain. The CDR3 runs 15 residues. V lost 2 bases to trimming and J lost 1 base, with 8 bases between them. In germline, CDR1 is LGHDT, CDR2 YNNKEL (reference sequence).

The V gene is TRBV6-5, the J gene TRBJ2-7; weak D call: TRBD1 (6 bases). The CDR3 is 12 residues long. The V gene's germline CDR1 is MNHEY and CDR2 SVGAGI. The germline V and J ends were trimmed by 6 bases and 7 bases, with 13 bases remaining between them. Written as DNA, the CDR3 is TGTGCCAGCAGCCCTACCACAGGGGAGCAGTACTTC. Protein sequence: CASSPTTGEQYF.

This clonotype was seen ten or more times. This chain links TRBV12-3 or TRBV12-4 with TRBJ2-3, with a tentative D call TRBD2 (5 bases). Deletions cut 6 bases from V and 0 bases from J, with 28 bases between. CDR3 length: 20 amino acids. The CDR3 is CASSSPSDWRTSYSTDTQYF. CDR3 nucleotide sequence: TGTGCCAGCAGCTCCCCGTCTGACTGGCGCACTAGTTATAGCACAGATACGCAGTATTTT.

The sample holds many counts of this clonotype. The rearrangement uses TRBV7-8 and TRBJ1-6; D uncertain. Between the trimmed V and J ends, which lost 0 bases and 1 base, there was a span of 10 bases. CDR3 size: 17 residues. Looked up from germline, CDR1 is SGHVS and CDR2 is FQNEAQ. The CDR3 protein is CASSLARVRSYNSPLHF. CDR3 in DNA: TGTGCCAGCAGCTTAGCACGGGTTAGGTCCTATAATTCACCCCTCCACTTT.

A few counts support this clonotype. V is TRBV4-1 and J is TRBJ2-1; 7 bases agree with TRBD2. CDR3 size: 17 residues. Germline trimming cut 0 bases from V and 10 bases from J; bases unmatched to any gene: 15. Germline V gene data show CDR1 as MGHRA and CDR2 as YSYEKL. CDR3 protein: CASSQDRGSGMMIEQFF. The CDR3 DNA reads as TGCGCCAGCAGCCAAGATCGGGGGAGCGGGATGATGATAGAGCAGTTCTTC.

V is TRBV19 and J is TRBJ2-5, with 8 bases that match TRBD2. V was pared by 0 bases and J by 5 bases, with 11 bases of the junction left unmatched. Per the germline V gene, CDR1 is LNHDA and CDR2 is SQIVND (reference sequence). The CDR3 has 17 residues. The CDR3 here is CASSIDRGSRGRETQYF. CDR3 bases: TGTGCCAGTAGTATAGATCGGGGAAGTCGCGGGAGGGAGACCCAGTACTTC.

The chain couples TRBV19 to TRBJ2-1; TRBD1 matches 11 bases. This CDR3 is built from 16 residues. J lost 2 bases, V lost 4 bases, and 4 bases had no gene match. Germline CDR1 reads LNHDA; CDR2 reads SQIVND (reference sequence). In nucleotides, the CDR3 is TGTGCCAGTAGTACCGGGACAGGGGGGACCTACAATGAGCAGTTCTTC. Protein product: CASSTGTGGTYNEQFF.

The chain has TRBV6-5 and TRBJ2-2; possible D gene TRBD1, 5 bases. Deletions cut 3 bases from V and 0 bases from J, with 8 bases between. The germline CDR1 and CDR2 sequences are MNHEY and SVGAGI. CDR3 length: 15 residues. CDR3 bases: TGTGCCAGCAGTTATAGGGGATCGAACACCGGGGAGCTGTTTTTT. This sequence encodes CASSYRGSNTGELFF.

This clonotype was recorded a few times. The V call is TRBV15, the J call TRBJ1-4; no clear D gene. The CDR3 runs to 19 residues. CDR1 LNHNV and CDR2 YYDKDF come from the germline V gene (reference sequence). V dropped 0 bases and J dropped 4 bases, with 21 bases sitting between them. The DNA of the CDR3 is TGTGCCACCAGCAGAGATCTGGGGTTTAGCCCGCCCCGTAATGAAAAACTGTTTTTT. Amino acids: CATSRDLGFSPPRNEKLFF.

The table lists this clonotype with a few counts. CDR3 protein: CASSLASGSHEQYF. CDR3 nucleotides: TGTGCCAGCAGTCTTGCCTCCGGGAGCCACGAGCAGTACTTC. This chain connects TRBV14 to TRBJ2-7; perhaps TRBD2 as D (6 bases). Germline V gene data show CDR1 as SGHDN and CDR2 as FVKESK. V lost 6 bases and J 5 bases, leaving 17 bases between the germline ends. The CDR3 is 14 amino acids.

This clonotype was seen just once. The CDR3 protein is CASSLTSRGAGLRGELFF. The CDR3, as DNA: TGTGCCAGCAGCTTAACTTCCCGGGGAGCGGGCCTCCGCGGGGAGCTGTTTTTT. The rearrangement links TRBV7-6 to TRBJ2-2, with D maybe TRBD2 (6 bases). Deletions cut 2 bases from V and 7 bases from J, with 23 bases between. CDR1 SGHVS and CDR2 FNYEAQ come from the germline V gene. The CDR3 is 18 residues long. The whole variable domain, remainder taken from reference TRBV7-6 and TRBJ2-2, is GAGVSQSPRYKVTKRGQDVALRCDPISGHVSLYWYRQALGQGPEFLTYFNYEAQQDKSGLPNDRFSAERPEGSISTLTIQRTEQRDSAMYRCASSLTSRGAGLRGELFFGEGSRLTVL.

The sample holds one count of this clonotype. The DNA of the CDR3 is TGTGCCAGCAGCTTAGTTTCCACTGAAGCTTTCTTT. Its protein product is CASSLVSTEAFF. The genes are TRBV7-8 and TRBJ1-1; no definite D call. The germline V gene has CDR1 SGHVS and CDR2 FQNEAQ. Trimming pared 1 base from V and 4 bases from J, leaving 4 bases between. The CDR3 runs 12 residues.

The V call is TRBV29-1, the J call TRBJ2-1; perhaps D is TRBD1 or TRBD2 (5 bases each). The CDR3 extends over 15 amino acids. V shed 0 bases and J shed 5 bases, with 14 bases lying between them. Germline V gives CDR1 SQVTM, CDR2 ANQGSEA. The CDR3 loop is CSVEEDGAGNNEQFF. The CDR3 coding sequence is TGCAGCGTTGAAGAGGATGGGGCCGGGAACAATGAGCAGTTCTTC.

In DNA, the CDR3 is TGTGCCATCAGCCCGACCGGAGGAACGAACACCGGGGAGCTGTTTTTT. This codes for CAISPTGGTNTGELFF. The chain recombines TRBV10-3 with TRBJ2-2; D possibly corresponds to TRBD2 (5 bases). The CDR3 extends over 16 amino acids. V was shortened by 6 bases and J by 0 bases, with 14 bases between the two germline ends. Germline values: CDR1 ENHRY, CDR2 SYGVKD.